The following is a T cell receptor (beta chain) sequence with its context. Germline V gene sequence: CDR1 MNHEY, CDR2 SVGAGI. This CDR3 region has 14 residues. The J segment lost 7 bases and the V segment lost 6 bases, leaving 12 bases of the junction unmatched. This record belongs to a study of cytomegalovirus exposure and HLA in healthy donors. PCR involved 60 Vbeta and 13 Jbeta primers. Method: immunoSEQ multiplex PCR; TCRdb's copy keeps in-frame clones and lacks some. The sample table sets out roughly 36,000 clones. This sequence was found in a woman under 40 in good health and CMV-seropositive. V and J are TRBV6-5 and TRBJ2-7; TRBD1 matches at 7 bases. The sample comprised PBMCs. The CDR3 spells CASSLGQGVREQYF. Written as DNA, the CDR3 is TGTGCCAGCAGCCTCGGGCAGGGGGTAAGGGAGCAGTACTTC.